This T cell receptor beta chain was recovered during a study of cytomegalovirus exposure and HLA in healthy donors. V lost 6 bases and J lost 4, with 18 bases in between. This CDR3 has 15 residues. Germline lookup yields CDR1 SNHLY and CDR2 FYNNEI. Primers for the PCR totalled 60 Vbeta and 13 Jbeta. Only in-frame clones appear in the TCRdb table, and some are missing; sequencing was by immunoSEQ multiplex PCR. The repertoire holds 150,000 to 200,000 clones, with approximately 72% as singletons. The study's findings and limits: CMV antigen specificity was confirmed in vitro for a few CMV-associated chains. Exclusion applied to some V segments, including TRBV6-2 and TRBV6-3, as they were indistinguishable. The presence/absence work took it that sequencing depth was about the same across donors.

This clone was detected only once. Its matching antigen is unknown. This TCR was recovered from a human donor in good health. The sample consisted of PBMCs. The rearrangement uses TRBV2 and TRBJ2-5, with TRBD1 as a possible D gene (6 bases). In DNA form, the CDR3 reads TGTGCCAGCAGGAACCCGTCAGGGGCTTCAGAGACCCAGTACTTC. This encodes CASRNPSGASETQYF.